The rows below give T cell receptor beta chains drawn from one sample of a study of blood T cell repertoires in COVID-19. The repertoire was sequenced with immunoSEQ multiplex PCR; TCRdb's copy has only in-frame clones and lacks some. The sample lists more than 95,000 clones, around 87% occurring once. What was sequenced was peripheral blood. The receptors stem from a man aged 50-60 years with acute or convalescent COVID-19. The CDR3 runs from the conserved cysteine through the conserved F or W. The D gene is left open where the match is weak. Clone size is not always given. Where it is, it says once, few, many or a class for expanded clones.

clone_size j_call v_call d_call cdr3_nt cdr3_aa
NA TRBJ2-7 TRBV19 NA TGTGCCAGTAGTGTCACAGATACCGGGGGCTACGAGCAGTACTTC CASSVTDTGGYEQYF
NA TRBJ2-7 TRBV5-1 NA TGCACCAGCAGCTTTGACGAGGGAAGTCCGTACTTC CTSSFDEGSPYF
NA TRBJ2-1 TRBV11-2 TRBD1 TGTGCCAGCAGCCGACAGGGTGTTGAGCAGTTCTTC CASSRQGVEQFF
NA TRBJ1-2 TRBV6-4 TRBD1 TGTGCCAGCAGTGAACAACAGGGGGCGAATGGCTACACCTTC CASSEQQGANGYTF
NA TRBJ1-4 TRBV5-6 TRBD1 TGTGCCAGCAGCACGGACAGGAGTGGGGAAAAACTGTTTTTT CASSTDRSGEKLFF
NA TRBJ2-3 TRBV28 TRBD2 TGTGCCAGCAGTTTTGTGAGAGCGGGAGGGATTATCGATACGCAGTATTTT CASSFVRAGGIIDTQYF
NA TRBJ2-4 TRBV6-5 TRBD2 TGTGCCAGCAAAAGACTAGCGGGAGGGCGGAACATTCAGTACTTC CASKRLAGGRNIQYF
NA TRBJ1-5 TRBV5-1 NA TGCGCCAGCAGCTTGGGGACGGTGAACGAGGGGCCCCAGCATTTT CASSLGTVNEGPQHF
NA TRBJ2-1 TRBV18 NA TGTGCCAGCTCACCGGTCTCGGTCGCGGATGAGCAGTTCTTC CASSPVSVADEQFF
NA TRBJ2-3 TRBV6-6 TRBD2 TGTGCCAGCAGTTACTCGGGACTAGCGGGATTTGGTACGCAGTATTTT CASSYSGLAGFGTQYF
NA TRBJ2-7 TRBV5-1 NA TGCGCCAGCAGCCCGGATCGAGGCCCCTACGAGCAGTACTTC CASSPDRGPYEQYF
NA TRBJ1-2 TRBV30 TRBD1 TGTGCCTGGAGAGGCAGGGGGCTGTCTGGCTACACCTTC CAWRGRGLSGYTF
NA TRBJ2-3 TRBV5-1 NA TGCGCCAGCAGCCCGGGCGGGGGCGAAGGTACGCAGTATTTT CASSPGGGEGTQYF
NA TRBJ2-1 TRBV27 TRBD2 TGTGCCAGCAGTTTACGCCCGGGACTAGTGTACGATGAGCAGTTCTTC CASSLRPGLVYDEQFF
NA TRBJ2-3 TRBV7-2 NA TGTGCCAGCAGCTTAGGTGGGCTGACAGATACGCAGTATTTT CASSLGGLTDTQYF
NA TRBJ2-2 TRBV19 NA TGTGCCAGTAGTATAAGGCAGGGAGGTACCGGGGAGCTGTTTTTT CASSIRQGGTGELFF
NA TRBJ2-3 TRBV24-1 TRBD1 TGTGCCACCGGCGACAGGGGAGGCGGCACAGATACGCAGTATTTT CATGDRGGGTDTQYF
NA TRBJ2-7 TRBV6-6 NA TGTGCCAGCAGTTACTCCCACTCAGGAGAGCAGTACTTC CASSYSHSGEQYF
NA TRBJ2-3 TRBV7-9 TRBD2 TGTGCCAGCGGGGCCTCGCGGGAGACAGATACGCAGTATTTT CASGASRETDTQYF
NA TRBJ2-2 TRBV27 NA TGTGCCAGCAGTTTATACGGGAGCAACACCGGGGAGCTGTTTTTT CASSLYGSNTGELFF
few TRBJ1-6 TRBV27 TRBD1 TGTGCCAGCAGCCCGAGGGCAGGGGGCCATTCACCCCTCCACTTT CASSPRAGGHSPLHF
NA TRBJ2-2 TRBV14 NA TGTGCCAGCAGCCAAGTGCGGCTTTTCACCGGGGAGCTGTTTTTT CASSQVRLFTGELFF
once TRBJ2-5 TRBV27 NA TGTGCCAGCGGGGGTTCTAGCGACCAAGAGACCCAGTACTTC CASGGSSDQETQYF
NA TRBJ1-2 TRBV29-1 TRBD1 TGCAGCACCGTCCGGGACAGGGGGAGAGGCTACACCTTC CSTVRDRGRGYTF
NA TRBJ2-2 TRBV28 TRBD1 TGTGCCAGCAGCAGACAGGGTTCCACCGGGGAGCTGTTTTTT CASSRQGSTGELFF
NA TRBJ1-2 TRBV29-1 NA TGCAGCGTTGAATGGACAGCTAACTATGGCTACACCTTC CSVEWTANYGYTF
few TRBJ1-1 TRBV29-1 NA TGCAGCGCCGCCCCCCCCGGGGAGGCTTTCTTT CSAAPPGEAFF
NA TRBJ1-6 TRBV9 TRBD1 TGTGCCAGCAGCGCCACAGGGGGGAATTCACCCCTCCACTTT CASSATGGNSPLHF
NA TRBJ2-7 TRBV20-1 TRBD1 TGCAGTGCGTATACAGGGGTTGAGCAGTACTTC CSAYTGVEQYF
many TRBJ1-6 TRBV2 NA TGTGCCAGCAGCCCCAGGGCCGTTAATTCACCCCTCCACTTT CASSPRAVNSPLHF
NA TRBJ2-1 TRBV30 NA TGTGCCTGGAGTGAAAGCGGGTTCAATGAGCAGTTCTTC CAWSESGFNEQFF
few TRBJ2-1 TRBV3-1/TRBV3-2 NA TGTGCCAGCAGCCCTAGGAACAATGAGCAGTTCTTC CASSPRNNEQFF
NA TRBJ2-1 TRBV4-2 TRBD2 TGTGCCAGCAGCGGAGCTGCAGGCGGGAGAATGGATGAGCAGTTCTTC CASSGAAGGRMDEQFF
NA TRBJ1-6 TRBV2 NA TGTGCCAGCAGTGATGGGGAGGGCTATAATTCACCCCTCCACTTT CASSDGEGYNSPLHF
NA TRBJ1-5 TRBV11-2 TRBD1 TGTGCCAGCAGCCGAGACAGGGGAGGCAATCAGCCCCAGCATTTT CASSRDRGGNQPQHF
NA TRBJ1-2 TRBV24-1 NA TGTGCCACCAGTGATTCCCCAGGTTATGGCTACACCTTC CATSDSPGYGYTF
NA TRBJ2-7 TRBV2 TRBD1 TGTGCCAGCAGTGAAGGGGACAGGGTGGGCTACGAGCAGTACTTC CASSEGDRVGYEQYF
once TRBJ2-2 TRBV9 NA TGTGCCAGCAGCGGGGGTTGGCAGGGGAACACCGGGGAGCTGTTTTTT CASSGGWQGNTGELFF
NA TRBJ2-2 TRBV5-1 NA TGCGCCAGCAGCTTGGTATCGGGATCAGATAACACCGGGGAGCTGTTTTTT CASSLVSGSDNTGELFF
NA TRBJ2-1 TRBV3-1/TRBV3-2 TRBD2 TGTGCCAGCAGCGAACTAGCGGGAGGGGGTGAGCAGTTCTTC CASSELAGGGEQFF
NA TRBJ2-5 TRBV30 TRBD2 TGTGCCTGGAGTGTGGGACTAGCGGGAGTGGAGACCCAGTACTTC CAWSVGLAGVETQYF
NA TRBJ2-7 TRBV27 TRBD2 TGTGCCAGCAGTTTTATAGCGGGAGAGAACGAGCAGTACTTC CASSFIAGENEQYF
NA TRBJ2-3 TRBV11-2 NA TGTGCCAGCAGCTTAAGAGGCAGCCGCACAGATACGCAGTATTTT CASSLRGSRTDTQYF
NA TRBJ2-2 TRBV5-1 NA TGCGCCAGCAGCTTGGTCCAGGGGAACACCGGGGAGCTGTTTTTT CASSLVQGNTGELFF
NA TRBJ2-7 TRBV11-1 NA TGTGCCAGCAGCAAGAAGGTGAGGGACGAGCAGTACTTC CASSKKVRDEQYF
NA TRBJ1-1 TRBV10-2 NA TGCGCCAGCAGTGAGGTCCGGGTGGAGGGAGCTTTCTTT CASSEVRVEGAFF
NA TRBJ1-1 TRBV30 TRBD1 TGTGCCTGGAGCGGACAGGCCAACACTGAAGCTTTCTTT CAWSGQANTEAFF
NA TRBJ2-1 TRBV19 TRBD1 TGTGCCAGTAGTAGGACAGGCTCCTACAATGAGCAGTTCTTC CASSRTGSYNEQFF
NA TRBJ1-5 TRBV19 NA TGTGCCAGTAGTATCGATACAGGGCCGGTCAATCAGCCCCAGCATTTT CASSIDTGPVNQPQHF
few TRBJ2-3 TRBV6-5 TRBD1 TGTGCCAGCAGGGCCGGGGGACAGGGTACAGATACGCAGTATTTT CASRAGGQGTDTQYF
NA TRBJ2-7 TRBV18 NA TGTGCCAGCTCACCAGCGGACAGCTACTCCTACGAGCAGTACTTC CASSPADSYSYEQYF
NA TRBJ2-7 TRBV6-5 NA TGTGCCAGCCAGGGATCTCCTGGGGCCTCCTACGAGCAGTACTTC CASQGSPGASYEQYF
NA TRBJ1-1 TRBV6-5 NA TGTGCCAGCAAATTTCAGGGGAACACTGAAGCTTTCTTT CASKFQGNTEAFF
NA TRBJ2-5 TRBV6-5 NA TGTGCCAGCAGCCTTAGGAGAGAGACCCAGTACTTC CASSLRRETQYF
NA TRBJ1-2 TRBV29-1 NA TGCAGCGTTGAAGACGGGTATGGCTACACCTTC CSVEDGYGYTF
once TRBJ2-7 TRBV28 NA TGTGCCAGCAGCTTTACAGGGACCCTGCTCGAGCAGTACTTC CASSFTGTLLEQYF
once TRBJ2-5 TRBV2 NA TGTGCCAGCGCCAAGGGCGGGGAATGGGAGACCCAGTACTTC CASAKGGEWETQYF